The 11 T cell receptor beta chains reported below all come from one sample, sequenced in a study of shared clonotypes between healthy human individuals. The assay was immunoSEQ multiplex PCR, and TCRdb's table has in-frame clones only and misses some. The sample holds some 2,500,000 clones, roughly 93% seen once. The sequenced sample consisted of naive CD4+ T cells from PBMCs. Specified subset: CD45RA+ positively selected. All receptors derive from a man aged 18 to 30 in good health. Some clones in this sample may be carry-over from other donors' samples.

V is TRBV11-2 and J is TRBJ2-7; D unclear. The CDR3 runs to 15 residues. Deletions cut 4 bases from V and 4 bases from J, with 17 bases between. Germline CDR1 reads SGHAT; CDR2 reads FQNNGV. As DNA, the CDR3 is TGTGCCAGCAGCTACCCTCGGCGGAGTCGATACGAGCAGTACTTC. Translated, it gives CASSYPRRSRYEQYF.

J is TRBJ2-3 and V is TRBV4-2; D perhaps matches TRBD2 (7 bases). The CDR3 is 17 residues long. The germline V gene has CDR1 LGHNA and CDR2 YNFKEQ. Trimming cost V 4 bases and J 1 base, with 18 bases left between them. The CDR3 sequence is CASSPIGGRAGTDTQYF. CDR3 nucleotide sequence: TGTGCCAGCAGCCCGATAGGGGGGAGGGCCGGCACAGATACGCAGTATTTT.

This clone was counted once. This chain uses TRBV27 with TRBJ1-6; TRBD1 might be the D (5 bases). With 5 bases removed from V and 10 bases from J, the gap between germline ends came to 12 bases. Germline-derived CDR1 and CDR2 are MNHEY and SMNVEV (reference sequence). This CDR3 is built from 13 residues. CDR3 nucleotide sequence: TGTGCCAGCAGTGGCCAGGGCGGATCACCCCTCCACTTT. It translates to CASSGQGGSPLHF.

This chain uses TRBV18 with TRBJ2-3, with TRBD2 matching 9 bases. There are 16 residues in the CDR3. J gave up 7 bases and V 2 bases, and 10 bases lay outside the gene matches. The germline V gene encodes CDR1 KGHSH and CDR2 LQKENI. The CDR3 sequence: CASSPTGPSGTYTQYF. The CDR3 nucleotides read TGTGCCAGCTCACCAACAGGTCCTAGCGGGACCTATACGCAGTATTTT.

The chain recombines TRBV7-9 with TRBJ1-3; D call uncertain. Trimming cost V 5 bases and J 0 bases, with 8 bases left between them. Germline CDR1 is SEHNR and CDR2 is FQNEAQ (reference sequence). The CDR3 runs to 14 residues. Here the CDR3 DNA reads TGTGCCAGCAGCCGAGATTACTCTGGAAACACCATATATTTT. Translating it yields CASSRDYSGNTIYF.

This chain connects TRBV6-6 to TRBJ1-5, with D perhaps matching TRBD1 (6 bases). Germline V gene sequence: CDR1 MNHNY, CDR2 SVGAGI (reference sequence). V was cut by 6 bases and J by 4 bases, with 10 bases left in between. The CDR3 has 13 amino acids. CDR3 sequence: CASSQQGNQPQHF. The CDR3 DNA sequence: TGTGCCAGCAGCCAACAGGGAAATCAGCCCCAGCATTTT.

Details on this clone: This CDR3 is also generated by other DNA sequences in the sample. The CDR3 reads CASSLGGDYGYTF. CDR3 nucleotide sequence: TGTGCCAGCAGCTTGGGGGGGGACTATGGCTACACCTTC. The chain carries TRBV5-8 and TRBJ1-2, with a weak D call TRBD1 (5 bases). V was trimmed by 0 bases and J by 3 bases, leaving 6 bases between them. The CDR3 length is 13 residues. Germline V gene sequence: CDR1 SGHTS, CDR2 YDEGEE.

To note about this clone: Distinct nucleotide sequences in the sample also encode this CDR3. The chain links TRBV6-1 to TRBJ1-5; D is unresolved. The germline V gene encodes CDR1 MNHNS and CDR2 SASEGT. V gave up 1 base and J gave up 4 bases, with 5 bases separating them. The CDR3 spans 13 residues. As DNA, the CDR3 is TGTGCCAGCAGTGAAGGCAGGAATCAGCCCCAGCATTTT. It codes for CASSEGRNQPQHF.

For this clone: Other nucleotide sequences from this sample produce the same CDR3. This chain connects TRBV7-9 to TRBJ2-7; no clear D gene. V shed 1 base and J shed 0 bases, with 7 bases lying between them. The CDR3 extends over 14 amino acids. Per the germline V gene, CDR1 is SEHNR and CDR2 is FQNEAQ (reference sequence). The CDR3 loop reads CASSLGQTSYEQYF. The CDR3 DNA sequence: TGTGCCAGCAGCTTAGGGCAGACCTCCTACGAGCAGTACTTC.

V gene TRBV5-4 combines with J gene TRBJ1-1; perhaps TRBD1 as D (5 bases). V was cut by 3 bases and J by 1 base, with 13 bases left in between. CDR1 is SGHNT and CDR2 is YYREEE in the germline V gene (reference sequence). This CDR3 has 15 residues. CDR3 residues: CASSSPTGSNTEAFF. In DNA, the CDR3 is TGTGCCAGCAGCTCCCCCACAGGATCGAACACTGAAGCTTTCTTT. The full variable domain, in which reference TRBV5-4 and TRBJ1-1 provide the parts outside the CDR3, is ETGVTQSPTHLIKTRGQQVTLRCSSQSGHNTVSWYQQALGQGPQFIFQYYREEENGRGNFPPRFSGLQFPNYSSELNVNALELDDSALYLCASSSPTGSNTEAFFGQGTRLTVV.

This clone appeared a single time. The V and J genes are TRBV5-1 and TRBJ2-2, with 7 positions matching TRBD2. The CDR3 covers 15 residues. After removal of 4 bases from V and 11 bases from J, the junction contained 14 bases not matched to a gene. CDR1 is SGHRS, CDR2 YFSETQ, per germline. The DNA for the CDR3 is TGCGCCAGCAGCCTAAACACGGGACTACCTCCCGAGCTGTTTTTT. Translated, it gives CASSLNTGLPPELFF. Complete variable domain (other parts from reference TRBV5-1 and TRBJ2-2): KAGVTQTPRYLIKTRGQQVTLSCSPISGHRSVSWYQQTPGQGLQFLFEYFSETQRNKGNFPGRFSGRQFSNSRSEMNVSTLELGDSALYLCASSLNTGLPPELFFGEGSRLTVL.